A single sample gave rise to the 15 T cell receptor beta chains below, sequenced in a study of post-analysis software for immune sequencing data. Their antigens are not known. The study, taken as a whole, reports: Compared with controls, patients had more of about 5 TRBV segments, including TRBV5-6, TRBV5-1 and TRBV20-1.

Unique molecular identifiers had been added to the TCR beta cDNA libraries. MiXCR, run by TCRdb on the PCR reads, gives a single entry per CDR3 protein. The table has roughly 580,000 distinct CDR3 sequences, roughly 45% seen once. Material for sequencing was blood. The receptor set was obtained from a girl aged 5-17 years with multiple sclerosis.

The genes are TRBV10-3 and TRBJ2-7; a weak D match, TRBD1 (6 bases). The CDR3 contains 14 residues. The V gene lost 5 bases and the J gene lost 0 bases, with 11 bases spanning the gap. Germline CDR1 ENHRY, CDR2 SYGVKD. CDR3 sequence reads: CAISSWTDSYEQYF. CDR3 DNA sequence: TGTGCCATCAGTAGCTGGACAGACTCCTACGAGCAGTACTTC.

A single count supports this clonotype. V usage is TRBV5-1 and J usage is TRBJ1-1, with 9 bases matching TRBD1. Unmatched junction bases numbered 19, after V lost 7 bases and J lost 6 bases. Germline V gene sequence: CDR1 SGHRS, CDR2 YFSETQ. The CDR3 covers 17 residues. The CDR3 protein is CASRHRGRKGHDAEAFF. The CDR3 DNA follows: TGCGCCAGCCGACACAGGGGGCGAAAAGGACACGACGCTGAAGCTTTCTTT.

J is TRBJ2-1 and V is TRBV20-1, with 10 positions matching TRBD2. The length of the CDR3 is 16 residues. Per germline, CDR1 DFQATT and CDR2 SNEGSKA (reference sequence). After removal of 1 base from V and 5 bases from J, the junction contained 8 bases not matched to a gene. CDR3 bases: TGCAGTGCTAGAGCCCTTAGCGGGGGGATAAACAATGAGCAGTTCTTC. Translated, it gives CSARALSGGINNEQFF.

The rearrangement uses TRBV20-1 and TRBJ1-1; no clear D gene. V lost 0 bases and J 8 bases, leaving 13 bases between the germline ends. The length of the CDR3 is 13 residues. Germline V gives CDR1 DFQATT, CDR2 SNEGSKA (reference sequence). The CDR3 is CSARDGRPREAFF. CDR3 coding DNA: TGCAGTGCTAGAGATGGCAGGCCACGGGAAGCTTTCTTT.

The CDR3 coding sequence is TGTGCCAGCAGTGTGGGCCAGGACTATGGCTACACCTTC. It translates to CASSVGQDYGYTF. The rearrangement links TRBV2 to TRBJ1-2, with no clear D. CDR3 length: 13 residues. Trimming removed 4 bases at V and 3 bases at J, with 9 bases between. Germline assignment: CDR1 SNHLY and CDR2 FYNNEI.

This clonotype has a handful of counts. The V gene is TRBV5-1, the J gene TRBJ2-5; D is uncertain. Looked up from germline, CDR1 is SGHRS and CDR2 is YFSETQ. The CDR3 has 15 residues. V dropped 0 bases and J dropped 2 bases, with 11 bases sitting between them. This CDR3 is CASSLGVRDQETQYF. CDR3 nucleotides: TGCGCCAGCAGCTTGGGCGTAAGGGATCAAGAGACCCAGTACTTC.

V usage is TRBV5-5 and J usage is TRBJ2-5; the match to TRBD2 covers 7 bases. Germline V gene lookup returns CDR1 SGHKS and CDR2 YYEKEE (reference sequence). J was trimmed by 0 bases and V by 3 bases; bases with no gene match: 8. The CDR3 is 16 amino acids. CDR3 region: CASSSGLVGDQETQYF. CDR3 nucleotides: TGTGCCAGCAGCTCAGGACTAGTGGGGGACCAAGAGACCCAGTACTTC.

The chain has TRBV6-1 and TRBJ2-7, with TRBD1 matching 9 bases. This CDR3 region has 16 residues. V shed 6 bases, J shed 5 bases, and the junction held 14 bases outside the gene matches. CDR1 is MNHNS and CDR2 is SASEGT in the germline V gene. The CDR3 DNA reads as TGTGCCAGCAGACCCAAGGTAGGGGACAGGGTCCACGAGCAGTACTTC. Translating gives CASRPKVGDRVHEQYF.

In this sample, this clonotype turned up a few times. The chain uses TRBV12-3 or TRBV12-4 and TRBJ2-5, with TRBD1 matching over 10 bases. V lost 6 bases to trimming and J lost 2 bases; unmatched junction nucleotides: 3. CDR3 size: 14 residues. The CDR3 nucleotides read TGTGCCAGCAGACCGGGACAGGGGCAAGAGACCCAGTACTTC. Its translation is CASRPGQGQETQYF.

The chain recombines TRBV7-2 with TRBJ2-7; TRBD1 matches at 10 bases. Germline lookup yields CDR1 SGHTA and CDR2 FQGNSA. J was trimmed by 0 bases and V by 4 bases; bases with no gene match: 18. This CDR3 region has 20 residues. CDR3 coding DNA: TGTGCCAGCAGCTCCGACAGGGGGCGATGGTACTCCGGGTCCTCCTACGAGCAGTACTTC. This encodes CASSSDRGRWYSGSSYEQYF. Full variable domain (missing parts from reference TRBV7-2 and TRBJ2-7): GAGVSQSPSNKVTEKGKDVELRCDPISGHTALYWYRQSLGQGLEFLIYFQGNSAPDKSGLPSDRFSAERTGGSVSTLTIQRTQQEDSAVYLCASSSDRGRWYSGSSYEQYFGPGTRLTVT.

This clonotype has only a few counts. V usage is TRBV29-1 and J usage is TRBJ1-2; D remains ambiguous. V lost 1 base, J lost 7 bases, and 13 bases lay in between. CDR3 size: 13 residues. The germline gives CDR1 SQVTM, CDR2 ANQGSEA. The CDR3 nucleotides are TGCAGCGTTGAAGGCAGGATAGGAGGTGGCTACACCTTC. This sequence encodes CSVEGRIGGGYTF.

This sequence joins TRBV19 and TRBJ1-5, with 8 bases lining up with TRBD1. CDR3 length equals 15 residues. The V and J ends lost 3 bases and 2 bases, in that order; junction bases with no gene match: 3. Germline V CDR1 and CDR2: LNHDA, SQIVND (reference sequence). The CDR3 loop is CASSIPGQGNQPQHF. CDR3 DNA sequence: TGTGCCAGTAGTATCCCGGGACAGGGCAATCAGCCCCAGCATTTT. Together with reference TRBV19 and TRBJ1-5, the CDR3 gives the full variable domain: DGGITQSPKYLFRKEGQNVTLSCEQNLNHDAMYWYRQDPGQGLRLIYYSQIVNDFQKGDIAEGYSVSREKKESFPLTVTSAQKNPTAFYLCASSIPGQGNQPQHFGDGTRLSIL.

The table lists this clonotype with a few counts. The V gene is TRBV4-1, the J gene TRBJ2-3, with a weak D call TRBD1 (5 bases). This CDR3 has 16 amino acids. The V gene lost 6 bases and the J gene lost 2 bases, with 18 bases spanning the gap. Germline V CDR1 and CDR2: MGHRA, YSYEKL. The chain's CDR3 is CASSLELQAVTDTQYF. CDR3 bases: TGCGCCAGCAGTCTTGAATTACAGGCCGTCACAGATACGCAGTATTTT.

In this sample, this clonotype turned up a few times. The CDR3 DNA is TGTGCCAGCAGTCCCAGACAGGGAGGCTACTATGGCTACACCTTC. Protein product: CASSPRQGGYYGYTF. This chain uses TRBV12-3 or TRBV12-4 with TRBJ1-2; 7 bases match TRBD1. This CDR3 has 15 residues. The J segment lost 3 bases and the V segment lost 5 bases, leaving 9 bases of the junction unmatched.

The chain has TRBV5-1 and TRBJ2-5; 12 bases match TRBD1. Per germline, CDR1 SGHRS and CDR2 YFSETQ. The trim removed 0 bases at V and 11 bases at J, leaving 11 bases unmatched. The CDR3 spans 16 residues. This CDR3 is CASSLEGGQGAQEQYF. The DNA of the CDR3 is TGCGCCAGCAGCTTGGAAGGGGGACAGGGGGCGCAGGAGCAGTACTTC.